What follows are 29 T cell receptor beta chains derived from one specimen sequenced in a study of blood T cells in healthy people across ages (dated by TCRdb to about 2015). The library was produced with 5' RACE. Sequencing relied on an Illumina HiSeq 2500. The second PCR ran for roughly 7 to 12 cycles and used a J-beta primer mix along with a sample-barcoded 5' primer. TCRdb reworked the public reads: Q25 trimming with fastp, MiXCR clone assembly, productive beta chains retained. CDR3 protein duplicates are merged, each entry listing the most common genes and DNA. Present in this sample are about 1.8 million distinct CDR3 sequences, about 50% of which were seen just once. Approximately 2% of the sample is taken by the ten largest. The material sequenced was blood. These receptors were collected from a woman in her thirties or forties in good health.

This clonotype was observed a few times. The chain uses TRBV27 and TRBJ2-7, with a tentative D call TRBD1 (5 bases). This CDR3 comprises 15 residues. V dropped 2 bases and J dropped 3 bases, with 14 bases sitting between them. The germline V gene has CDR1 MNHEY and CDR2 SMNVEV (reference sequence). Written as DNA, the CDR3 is TGTGCCAGCAGTTTAGGTCCAGGGCACTACTACGAGCAGTACTTC. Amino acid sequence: CASSLGPGHYYEQYF.

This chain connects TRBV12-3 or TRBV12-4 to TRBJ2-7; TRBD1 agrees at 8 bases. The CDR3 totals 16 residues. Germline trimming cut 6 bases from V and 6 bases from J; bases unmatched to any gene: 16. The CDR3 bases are TGTGCCAGCAGCAGCCATTCCGGGACAGGTTTAGGCGAGCAGTACTTC. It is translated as CASSSHSGTGLGEQYF.

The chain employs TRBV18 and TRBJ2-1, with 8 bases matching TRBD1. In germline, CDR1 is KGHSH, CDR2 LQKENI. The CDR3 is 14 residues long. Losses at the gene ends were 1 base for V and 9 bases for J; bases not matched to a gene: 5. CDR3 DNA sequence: TGTGCCAGCTCACCACGTACGGACAGGGCTGAGCAGTTCTTC. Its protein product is CASSPRTDRAEQFF.

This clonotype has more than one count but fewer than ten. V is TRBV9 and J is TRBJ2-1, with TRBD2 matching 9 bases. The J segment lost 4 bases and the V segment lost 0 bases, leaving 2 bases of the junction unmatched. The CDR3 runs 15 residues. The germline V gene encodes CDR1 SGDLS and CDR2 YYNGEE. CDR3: CASSVESGGYNEQFF. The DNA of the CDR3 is TGTGCCAGCAGCGTAGAGAGCGGGGGGTACAATGAGCAGTTCTTC.

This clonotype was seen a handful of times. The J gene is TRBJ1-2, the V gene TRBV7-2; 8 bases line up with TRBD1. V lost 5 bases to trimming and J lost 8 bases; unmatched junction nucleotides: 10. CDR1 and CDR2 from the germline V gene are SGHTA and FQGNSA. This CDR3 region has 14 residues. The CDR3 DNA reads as TGTGCCAGCAGCCCGCGGACAGGGCTAGGAGGCTACACCTTC. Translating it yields CASSPRTGLGGYTF.

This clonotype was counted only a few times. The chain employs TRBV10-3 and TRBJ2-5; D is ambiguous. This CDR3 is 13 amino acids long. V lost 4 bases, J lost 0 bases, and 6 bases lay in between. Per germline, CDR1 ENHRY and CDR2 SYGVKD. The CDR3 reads CAISGHNQETQYF. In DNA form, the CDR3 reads TGTGCCATCAGTGGCCACAACCAAGAGACCCAGTACTTC.

The CDR3 spells CASSTYSYNEQFF. The CDR3 DNA sequence: TGTGCCAGCAGCACCTACTCCTACAATGAGCAGTTCTTC. The V call is TRBV7-3, the J call TRBJ2-1; no clear D. V dropped 5 bases and J dropped 0 bases, with 5 bases sitting between them. CDR1 is SGHTA, CDR2 FQGTGA, per germline. CDR3 length: 13 residues.

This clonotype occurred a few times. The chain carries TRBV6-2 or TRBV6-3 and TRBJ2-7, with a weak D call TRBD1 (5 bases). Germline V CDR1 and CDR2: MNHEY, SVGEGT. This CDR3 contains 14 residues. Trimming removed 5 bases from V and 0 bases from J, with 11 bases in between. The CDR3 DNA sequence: TGTGCCAGCAGTCGATCAGGGCACTCCTACGAGCAGTACTTC. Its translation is CASSRSGHSYEQYF.

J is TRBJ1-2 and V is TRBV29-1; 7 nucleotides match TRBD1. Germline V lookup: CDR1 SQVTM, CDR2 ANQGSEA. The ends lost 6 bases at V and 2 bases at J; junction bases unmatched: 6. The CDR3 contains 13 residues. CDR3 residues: CSVQGGVNYGYTF. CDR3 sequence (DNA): TGCAGCGTCCAGGGGGGTGTGAACTATGGCTACACCTTC. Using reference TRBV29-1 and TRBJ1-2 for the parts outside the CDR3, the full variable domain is SAVISQKPSRDICQRGTSLTIQCQVDSQVTMMFWYRQQPGQSLTLIATANQGSEATYESGFVIDKFPISRPNLTFSTLTVSNMSPEDSSIYLCSVQGGVNYGYTFGSGTRLTVV.

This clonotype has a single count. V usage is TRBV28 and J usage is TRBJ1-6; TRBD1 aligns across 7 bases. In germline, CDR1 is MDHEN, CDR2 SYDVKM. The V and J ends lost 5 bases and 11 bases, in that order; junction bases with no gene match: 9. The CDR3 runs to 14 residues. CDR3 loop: CASSPSGQAPPLHF. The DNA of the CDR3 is TGTGCCAGCAGTCCGTCCGGACAGGCCCCACCCCTCCACTTT.

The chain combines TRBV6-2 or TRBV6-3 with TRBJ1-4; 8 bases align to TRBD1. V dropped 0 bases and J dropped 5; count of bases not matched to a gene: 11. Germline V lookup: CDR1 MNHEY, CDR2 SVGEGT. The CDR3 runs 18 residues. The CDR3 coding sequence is TGTGCCAGCAGTTACTCGTTCTCGGATCGACAGGGGAATGAAAAACTGTTTTTT. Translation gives CASSYSFSDRQGNEKLFF.

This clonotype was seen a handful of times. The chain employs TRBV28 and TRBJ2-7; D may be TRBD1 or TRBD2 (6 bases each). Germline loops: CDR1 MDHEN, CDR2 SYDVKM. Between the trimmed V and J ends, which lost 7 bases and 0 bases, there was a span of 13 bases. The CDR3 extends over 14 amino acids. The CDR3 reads CASIGGLSSYEQYF. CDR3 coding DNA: TGTGCCAGCATAGGGGGACTTAGCTCCTACGAGCAGTACTTC.

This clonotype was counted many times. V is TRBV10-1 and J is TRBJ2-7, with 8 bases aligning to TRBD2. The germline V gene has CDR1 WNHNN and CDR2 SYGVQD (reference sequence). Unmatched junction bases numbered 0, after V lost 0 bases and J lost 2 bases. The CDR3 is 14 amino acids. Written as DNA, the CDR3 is TGCGCCAGCAGTGAGTCTAGCGGGGCCTACGAGCAGTACTTC. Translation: CASSESSGAYEQYF.

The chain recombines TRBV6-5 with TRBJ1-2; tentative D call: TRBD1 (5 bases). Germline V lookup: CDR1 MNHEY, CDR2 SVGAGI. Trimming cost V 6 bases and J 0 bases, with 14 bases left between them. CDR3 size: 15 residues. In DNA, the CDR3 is TGTGCCAGCAGCCAACGGGACGCCGCTAACTATGGCTACACCTTC. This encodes CASSQRDAANYGYTF.

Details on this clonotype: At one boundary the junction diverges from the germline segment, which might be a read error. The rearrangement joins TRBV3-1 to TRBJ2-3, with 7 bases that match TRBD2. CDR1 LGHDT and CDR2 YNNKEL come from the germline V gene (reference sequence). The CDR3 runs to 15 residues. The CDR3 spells CASRNRDYRTGTQYF. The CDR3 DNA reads TGTGCCAGCAGGAACCGGGACTATCGCACAGGTACGCAGTATTTT.

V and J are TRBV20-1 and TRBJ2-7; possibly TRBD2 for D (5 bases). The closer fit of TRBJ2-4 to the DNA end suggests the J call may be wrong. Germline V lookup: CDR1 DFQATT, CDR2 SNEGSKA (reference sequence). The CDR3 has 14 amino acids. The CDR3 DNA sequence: TGCAGTGCCCCACCGCCGGGGTCTGATGACATTCAGTACTTC. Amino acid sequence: CSAPPPGSDDIQYF.

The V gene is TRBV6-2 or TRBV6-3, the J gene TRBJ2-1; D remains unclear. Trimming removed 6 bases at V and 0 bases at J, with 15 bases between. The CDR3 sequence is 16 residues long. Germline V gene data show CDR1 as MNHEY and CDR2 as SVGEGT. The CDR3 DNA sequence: TGTGCCAGCAGGCATCCAGAGGCTAGCTCCTACAATGAGCAGTTCTTC. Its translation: CASRHPEASSYNEQFF.

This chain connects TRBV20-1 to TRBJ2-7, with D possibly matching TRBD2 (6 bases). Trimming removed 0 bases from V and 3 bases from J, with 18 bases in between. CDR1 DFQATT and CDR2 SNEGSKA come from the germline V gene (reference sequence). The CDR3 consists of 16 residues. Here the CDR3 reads CSARDPSGTRLYEQYF. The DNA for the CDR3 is TGCAGTGCTAGAGATCCTTCCGGGACTCGCCTCTACGAGCAGTACTTC.

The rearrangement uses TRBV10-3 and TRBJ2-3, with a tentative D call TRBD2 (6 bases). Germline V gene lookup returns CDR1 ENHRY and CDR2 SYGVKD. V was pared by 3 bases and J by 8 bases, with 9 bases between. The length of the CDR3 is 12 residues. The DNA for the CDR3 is TGTGCCATCAGTGACGGGAGCACTACGCAGTATTTT. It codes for CAISDGSTTQYF.

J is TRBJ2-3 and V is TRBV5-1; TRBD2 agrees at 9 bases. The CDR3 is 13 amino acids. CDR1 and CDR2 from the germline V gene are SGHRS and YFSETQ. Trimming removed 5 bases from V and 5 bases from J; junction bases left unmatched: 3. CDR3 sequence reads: CASRASGVDTQYF. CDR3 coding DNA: TGCGCCAGCAGGGCTAGCGGGGTAGATACGCAGTATTTT.

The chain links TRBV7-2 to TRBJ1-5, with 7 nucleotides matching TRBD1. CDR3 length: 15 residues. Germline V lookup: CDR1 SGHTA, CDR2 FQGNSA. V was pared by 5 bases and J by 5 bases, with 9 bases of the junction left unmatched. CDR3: CASSPKTGQYQPQHF. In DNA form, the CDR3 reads TGTGCCAGCAGCCCCAAGACAGGGCAGTATCAGCCCCAGCATTTT.

The CDR3 region is CSASHNRVHEQFF. Here the CDR3 DNA reads TGCAGTGCTAGCCATAATCGCGTTCATGAGCAGTTCTTC. This chain links TRBV20-1 with TRBJ2-1; the D is unclear. The germline gives CDR1 DFQATT, CDR2 SNEGSKA (reference sequence). The V and J ends lost 3 bases and 8 bases respectively, with 14 bases between them. This CDR3 spans 13 amino acids.

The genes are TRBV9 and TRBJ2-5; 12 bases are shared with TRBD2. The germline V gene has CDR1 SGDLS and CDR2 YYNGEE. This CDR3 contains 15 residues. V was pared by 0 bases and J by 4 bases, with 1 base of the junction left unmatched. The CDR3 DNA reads TGTGCCAGCAGCGTAGAGACTAGCGGGGGAGAGACCCAGTACTTC. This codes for CASSVETSGGETQYF.

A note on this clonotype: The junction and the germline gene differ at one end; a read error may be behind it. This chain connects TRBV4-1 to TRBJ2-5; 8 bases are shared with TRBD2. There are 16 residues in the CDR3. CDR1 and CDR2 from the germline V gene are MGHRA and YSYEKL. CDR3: CTSSQGPGTSGETQYF. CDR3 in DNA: TGCACCAGCAGCCAAGGACCGGGGACTAGTGGAGAGACCCAGTACTTC.

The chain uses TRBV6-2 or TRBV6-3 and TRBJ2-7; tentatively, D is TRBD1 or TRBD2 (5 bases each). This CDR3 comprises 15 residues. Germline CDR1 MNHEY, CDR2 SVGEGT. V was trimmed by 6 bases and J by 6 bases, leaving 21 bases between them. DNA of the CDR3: TGTGCCAGCAGCCCGGACTGGGGGAGCTTAGCCGAGCAGTACTTC. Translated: CASSPDWGSLAEQYF.

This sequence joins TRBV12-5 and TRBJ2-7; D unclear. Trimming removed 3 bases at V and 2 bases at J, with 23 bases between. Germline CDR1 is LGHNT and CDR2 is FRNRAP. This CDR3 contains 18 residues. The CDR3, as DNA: TGTGCTAGTGGTTTAAGCCGCGGCGACCTATCCAGGACCTACGAGCAGTACTTC. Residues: CASGLSRGDLSRTYEQYF.

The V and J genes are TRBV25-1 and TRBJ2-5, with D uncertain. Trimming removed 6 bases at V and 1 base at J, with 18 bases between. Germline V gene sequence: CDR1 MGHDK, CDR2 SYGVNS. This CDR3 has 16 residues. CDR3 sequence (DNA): TGTGCCAGCAGCGACGGCCTAATTAGTTCCCAAGAGACCCAGTACTTC. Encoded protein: CASSDGLISSQETQYF. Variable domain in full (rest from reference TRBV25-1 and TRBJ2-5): EADIYQTPRYLVIGTGKKITLECSQTMGHDKMYWYQQDPGMELHLIHYSYGVNSTEKGDLSSESTVSRIRTEHFPLTLESARPSHTSQYLCASSDGLISSQETQYFGPGTRLLVL.

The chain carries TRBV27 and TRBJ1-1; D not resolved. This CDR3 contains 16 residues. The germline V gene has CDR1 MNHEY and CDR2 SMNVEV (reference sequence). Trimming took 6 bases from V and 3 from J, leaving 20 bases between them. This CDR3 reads CASSSDLVGPYTEAFF. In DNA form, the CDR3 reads TGTGCCAGCAGCTCCGACTTAGTCGGTCCGTACACTGAAGCTTTCTTT.

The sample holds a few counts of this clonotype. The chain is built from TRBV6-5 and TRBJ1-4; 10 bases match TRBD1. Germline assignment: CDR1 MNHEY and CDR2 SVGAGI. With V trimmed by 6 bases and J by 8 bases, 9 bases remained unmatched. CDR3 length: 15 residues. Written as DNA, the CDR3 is TGTGCCAGCAGACAGACAGGGGGCGCAGTCGAAAAACTGTTTTTT. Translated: CASRQTGGAVEKLFF.